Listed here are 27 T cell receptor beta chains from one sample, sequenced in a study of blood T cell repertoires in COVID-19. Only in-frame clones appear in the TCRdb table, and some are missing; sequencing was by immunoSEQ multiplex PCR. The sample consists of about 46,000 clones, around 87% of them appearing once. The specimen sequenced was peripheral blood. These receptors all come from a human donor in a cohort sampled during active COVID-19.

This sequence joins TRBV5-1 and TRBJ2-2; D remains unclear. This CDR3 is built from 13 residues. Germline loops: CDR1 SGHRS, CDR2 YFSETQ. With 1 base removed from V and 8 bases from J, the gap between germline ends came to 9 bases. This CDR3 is CASSLNQQGELFF. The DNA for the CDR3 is TGCGCCAGCAGCTTGAACCAACAGGGGGAGCTGTTTTTT.

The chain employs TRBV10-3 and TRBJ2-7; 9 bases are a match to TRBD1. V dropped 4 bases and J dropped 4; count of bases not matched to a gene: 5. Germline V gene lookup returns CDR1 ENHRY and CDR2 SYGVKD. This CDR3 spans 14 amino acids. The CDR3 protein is CAISAGQGSYEQYF. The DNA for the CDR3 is TGTGCCATCAGTGCCGGACAGGGGTCGTACGAGCAGTACTTC.

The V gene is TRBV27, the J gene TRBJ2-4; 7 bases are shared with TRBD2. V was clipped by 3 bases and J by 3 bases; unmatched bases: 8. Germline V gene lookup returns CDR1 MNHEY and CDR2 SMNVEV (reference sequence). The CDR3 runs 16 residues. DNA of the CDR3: TGTGCCAGCAGTTTGGGGGGGAACTGGGGCAAAAACATTCAGTACTTC. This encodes CASSLGGNWGKNIQYF.

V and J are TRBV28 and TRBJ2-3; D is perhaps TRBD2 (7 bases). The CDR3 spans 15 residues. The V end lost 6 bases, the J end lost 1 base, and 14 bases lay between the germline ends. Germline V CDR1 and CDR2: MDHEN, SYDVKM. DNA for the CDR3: TGTGCCAGCAGACCTCGGGGGGCTCGCACAGATACGCAGTATTTT. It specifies CASRPRGARTDTQYF. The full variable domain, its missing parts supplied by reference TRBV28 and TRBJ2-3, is DVKVTQSSRYLVKRTGEKVFLECVQDMDHENMFWYRQDPGLGLRLIYFSYDVKMKEKGDIPEGYSVSREKKERFSLILESASTNQTSMYLCASRPRGARTDTQYFGPGTRLTVL.

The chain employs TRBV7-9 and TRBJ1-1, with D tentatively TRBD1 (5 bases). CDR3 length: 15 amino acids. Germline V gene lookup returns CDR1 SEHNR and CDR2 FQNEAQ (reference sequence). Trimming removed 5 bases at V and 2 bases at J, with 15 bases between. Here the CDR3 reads CASSLVGGGNTEAFF. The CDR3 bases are TGTGCCAGCAGCCTAGTCGGCGGGGGTAACACTGAAGCTTTCTTT. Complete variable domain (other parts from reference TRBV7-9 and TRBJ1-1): DTGVSQNPRHKITKRGQNVTFRCDPISEHNRLYWYRQTLGQGPEFLTYFQNEAQLEKSRLLSDRFSAERPKGSFSTLEIQRTEQGDSAMYLCASSLVGGGNTEAFFGQGTRLTVV.

In nucleotides, the CDR3 is TGTGCCAGCAGCGGACCCGGGACTAGCGAAGTTACGCAGTATTTT. Its translation is CASSGPGTSEVTQYF. The genes are TRBV7-6 and TRBJ2-3, with 10 bases lining up with TRBD2. This CDR3 spans 15 amino acids. Germline-derived CDR1 and CDR2 are SGHVS and FNYEAQ. With V trimmed by 5 bases and J by 8 bases, 10 bases remained unmatched.

CDR3 nucleotide sequence: TGTGCCAGCAGCCCTTCCGGGACTGAGTACGAGCAGTACTTC. Residues: CASSPSGTEYEQYF. The chain has TRBV5-5 and TRBJ2-7, with a possible D match to TRBD2 (6 bases). Germline values: CDR1 SGHKS, CDR2 YYEKEE (reference sequence). The CDR3 runs to 14 residues. Trimming pared 4 bases from V and 4 bases from J, leaving 15 bases between.

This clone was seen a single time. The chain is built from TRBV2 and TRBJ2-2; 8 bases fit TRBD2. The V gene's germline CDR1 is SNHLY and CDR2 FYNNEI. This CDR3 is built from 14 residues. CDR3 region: CVKVGREVTGELFF. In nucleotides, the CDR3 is TGTGTTAAGGTGGGGCGGGAGGTCACCGGGGAGCTGTTTTTT.

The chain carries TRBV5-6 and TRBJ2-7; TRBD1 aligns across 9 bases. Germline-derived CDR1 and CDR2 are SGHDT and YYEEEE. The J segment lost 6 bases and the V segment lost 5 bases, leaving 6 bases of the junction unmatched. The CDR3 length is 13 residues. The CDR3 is CASRGTGKSEQYF. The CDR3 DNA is TGTGCCAGCAGAGGGACAGGGAAAAGCGAGCAGTACTTC.

CDR3 in amino acids: CASSEPAGAYEQYF. In DNA, the CDR3 is TGTGCCAGCAGTGAACCCGCAGGGGCCTACGAGCAGTACTTC. The V call is TRBV6-1, the J call TRBJ2-7, with TRBD1 as a possible D gene (6 bases). V lost 2 bases and J 2 bases, leaving 10 bases between the germline ends. The germline V gene has CDR1 MNHNS and CDR2 SASEGT. CDR3 length: 14 residues.

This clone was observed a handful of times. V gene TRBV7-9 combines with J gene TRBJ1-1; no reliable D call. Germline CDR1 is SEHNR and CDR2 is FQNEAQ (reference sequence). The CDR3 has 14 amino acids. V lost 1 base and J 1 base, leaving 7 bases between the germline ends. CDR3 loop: CASSLGPQNTEAFF. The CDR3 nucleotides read TGTGCCAGCAGCTTAGGTCCACAGAACACTGAAGCTTTCTTT.

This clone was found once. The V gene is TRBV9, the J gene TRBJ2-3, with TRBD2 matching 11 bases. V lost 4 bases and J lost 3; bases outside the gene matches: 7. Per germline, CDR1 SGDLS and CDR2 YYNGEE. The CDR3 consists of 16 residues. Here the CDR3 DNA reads TGTGCCAGCAGCCTACCCATAGCGGGGGGGACAGATACGCAGTATTTT. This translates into CASSLPIAGGTDTQYF.

The CDR3 DNA reads TGTGCCAGCAGTGCCAACTATGCGGGGGGGAACACCGGGGAGCTGTTTTTT. Translated: CASSANYAGGNTGELFF. The chain is built from TRBV6-1 and TRBJ2-2; 8 bases are shared with TRBD2. Germline V gives CDR1 MNHNS, CDR2 SASEGT. V trimming: 4 bases; J trimming: 1 base; junction bases outside the gene matches: 8. CDR3 length: 17 residues.

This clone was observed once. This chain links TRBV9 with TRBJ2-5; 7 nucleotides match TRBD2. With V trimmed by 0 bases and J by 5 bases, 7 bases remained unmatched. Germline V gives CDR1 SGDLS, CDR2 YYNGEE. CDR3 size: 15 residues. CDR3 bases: TGTGCCAGCAGCGTAGCGGGAGGACGCGTGGAGACCCAGTACTTC. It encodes CASSVAGGRVETQYF. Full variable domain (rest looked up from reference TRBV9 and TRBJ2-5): DSGVTQTPKHLITATGQRVTLRCSPRSGDLSVYWYQQSLDQGLQFLIQYYNGEERAKGNILERFSAQQFPDLHSELNLSSLELGDSALYFCASSVAGGRVETQYFGPGTRLLVL.

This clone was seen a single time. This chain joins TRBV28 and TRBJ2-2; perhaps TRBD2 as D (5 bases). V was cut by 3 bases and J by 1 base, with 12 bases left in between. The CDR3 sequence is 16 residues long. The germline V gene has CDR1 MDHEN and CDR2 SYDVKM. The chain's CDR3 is CASSFRQRKNTGELFF. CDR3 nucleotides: TGTGCCAGCAGTTTCCGGCAGCGGAAGAACACCGGGGAGCTGTTTTTT.

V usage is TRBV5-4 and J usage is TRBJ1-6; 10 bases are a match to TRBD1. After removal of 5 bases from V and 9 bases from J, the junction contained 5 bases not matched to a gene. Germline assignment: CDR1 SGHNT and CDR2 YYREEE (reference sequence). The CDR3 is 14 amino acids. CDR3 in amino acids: CASRRTGGGSPLHF. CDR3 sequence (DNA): TGTGCCAGCAGGAGGACAGGGGGTGGTTCACCCCTCCACTTT.

DNA for the CDR3: TGTGCCAGCACTCCCGGGACTAGCGCCGATGAGCAGTTCTTC. Its protein product is CASTPGTSADEQFF. The chain couples TRBV6-5 to TRBJ2-1; TRBD2 matches 10 bases. CDR1 is MNHEY and CDR2 is SVGAGI in the germline V gene. Trimming took 7 bases from V and 8 from J; bases not matched to a gene: 8. This CDR3 has 14 amino acids.

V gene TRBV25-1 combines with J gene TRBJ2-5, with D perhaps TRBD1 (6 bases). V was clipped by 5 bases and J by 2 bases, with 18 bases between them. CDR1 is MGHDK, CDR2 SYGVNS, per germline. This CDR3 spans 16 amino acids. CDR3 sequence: CASSPAPGTYQETQYF. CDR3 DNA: TGTGCCAGCAGTCCTGCCCCCGGGACATATCAAGAGACCCAGTACTTC.

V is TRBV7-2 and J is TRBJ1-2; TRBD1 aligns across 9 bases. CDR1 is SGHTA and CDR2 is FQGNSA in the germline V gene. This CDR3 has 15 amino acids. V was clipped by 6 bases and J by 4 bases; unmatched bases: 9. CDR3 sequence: CASSFSTGGFYGYTF. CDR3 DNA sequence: TGTGCCAGCAGTTTCTCGACAGGGGGATTCTATGGCTACACCTTC.

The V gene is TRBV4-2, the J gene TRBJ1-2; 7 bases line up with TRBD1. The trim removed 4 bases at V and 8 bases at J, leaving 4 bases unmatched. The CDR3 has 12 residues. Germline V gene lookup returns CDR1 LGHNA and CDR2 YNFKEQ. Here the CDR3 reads CASSPRDSGYTF. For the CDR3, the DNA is TGTGCCAGCAGCCCCCGGGACAGCGGCTACACCTTC.

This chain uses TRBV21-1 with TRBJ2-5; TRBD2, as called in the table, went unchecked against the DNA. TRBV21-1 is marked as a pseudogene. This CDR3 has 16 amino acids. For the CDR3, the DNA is TGTGCCAGCACCTCAGGGGACCGGGAGGGGTCGGAGACCCAGTACTTC. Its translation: CASTSGDREGSETQYF.

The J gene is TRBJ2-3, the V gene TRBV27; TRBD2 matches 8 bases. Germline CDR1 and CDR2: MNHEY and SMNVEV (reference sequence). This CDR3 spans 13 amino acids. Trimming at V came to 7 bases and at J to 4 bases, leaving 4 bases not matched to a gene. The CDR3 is CASKGLDADTQYF. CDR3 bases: TGTGCCAGCAAGGGACTAGACGCAGATACGCAGTATTTT.

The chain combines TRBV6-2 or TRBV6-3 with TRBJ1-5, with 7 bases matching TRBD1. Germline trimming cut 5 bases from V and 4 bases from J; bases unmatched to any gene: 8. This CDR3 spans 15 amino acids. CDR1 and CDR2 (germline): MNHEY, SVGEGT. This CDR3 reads CASSATGAPNQPQHF. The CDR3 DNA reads TGTGCCAGCAGTGCCACAGGGGCTCCTAATCAGCCCCAGCATTTT.

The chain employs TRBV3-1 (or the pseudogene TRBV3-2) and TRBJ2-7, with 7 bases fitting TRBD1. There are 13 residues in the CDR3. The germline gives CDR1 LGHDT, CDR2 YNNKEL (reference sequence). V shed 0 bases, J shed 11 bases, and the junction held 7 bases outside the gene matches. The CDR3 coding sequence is TGTGCCAGCAGCCAAGATCTGATCCAGGGGGAGTACTTC. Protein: CASSQDLIQGEYF.

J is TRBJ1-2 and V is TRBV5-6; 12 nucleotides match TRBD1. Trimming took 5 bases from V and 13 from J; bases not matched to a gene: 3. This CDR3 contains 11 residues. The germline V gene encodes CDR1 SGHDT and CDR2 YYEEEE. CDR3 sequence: CASRGQGAGTF. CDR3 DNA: TGTGCCAGCAGGGGACAGGGGGCCGGCACCTTC.

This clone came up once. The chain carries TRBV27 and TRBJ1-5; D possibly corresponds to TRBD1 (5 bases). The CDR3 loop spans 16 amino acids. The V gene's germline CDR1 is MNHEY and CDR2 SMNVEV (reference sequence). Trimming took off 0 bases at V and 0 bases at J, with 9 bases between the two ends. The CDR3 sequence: CASSLSGGYSNQPQHF. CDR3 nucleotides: TGTGCCAGCAGTTTATCGGGGGGTTATAGCAATCAGCCCCAGCATTTT.

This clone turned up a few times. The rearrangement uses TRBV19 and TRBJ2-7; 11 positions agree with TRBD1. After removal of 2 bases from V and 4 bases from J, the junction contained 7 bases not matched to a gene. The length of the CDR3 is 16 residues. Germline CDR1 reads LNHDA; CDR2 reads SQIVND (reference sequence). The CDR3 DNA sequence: TGTGCCAGTAGTATACTCCCCGGGACAGGGGGGTACGAGCAGTACTTC. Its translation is CASSILPGTGGYEQYF.